Sequencing of this T cell receptor beta chain was carried out in a study of OX40 agonist ivuxolimab in advanced cancers. Study information: Patients with prior anti-PD-1, anti-PD-L1 or anti-CTLA-4 therapy were eligible; 35% to 50% had some. Of the patients, three showed partial responses, one with hepatocellular carcinoma and two with cutaneous melanoma. General study results and limits: Patients with a partial response at 0.1-3.0 mg/kg had among the lowest clonal expansion.

As regards this clone: Antigen: not known.

The protocol was immunoSEQ multiplex PCR, while the TCRdb copy is restricted to in-frame clones and leaves out a portion. The sample records about 20,000 clones, roughly four fifths being singletons. Germline CDR1 and CDR2: MNHGY and SAAAGT. CDR3 length: 14 amino acids. J lost 5 bases, V lost 6 bases, and 9 bases had no gene match. This TCR derives from an adult with an advanced solid tumor such as melanoma, head and neck, liver or kidney cancer. J is TRBJ1-1 and V is TRBV6-8; 7 bases are a match to TRBD1. The sequencing here drew on CD4+ or CD8+ T cells sorted from blood, taken in a trial of the OX40 agonist ivuxolimab. CDR3: CASRRTGVWTEAFF. The CDR3 nucleotides are TGTGCCAGCAGACGAACAGGGGTATGGACTGAAGCTTTCTTT.